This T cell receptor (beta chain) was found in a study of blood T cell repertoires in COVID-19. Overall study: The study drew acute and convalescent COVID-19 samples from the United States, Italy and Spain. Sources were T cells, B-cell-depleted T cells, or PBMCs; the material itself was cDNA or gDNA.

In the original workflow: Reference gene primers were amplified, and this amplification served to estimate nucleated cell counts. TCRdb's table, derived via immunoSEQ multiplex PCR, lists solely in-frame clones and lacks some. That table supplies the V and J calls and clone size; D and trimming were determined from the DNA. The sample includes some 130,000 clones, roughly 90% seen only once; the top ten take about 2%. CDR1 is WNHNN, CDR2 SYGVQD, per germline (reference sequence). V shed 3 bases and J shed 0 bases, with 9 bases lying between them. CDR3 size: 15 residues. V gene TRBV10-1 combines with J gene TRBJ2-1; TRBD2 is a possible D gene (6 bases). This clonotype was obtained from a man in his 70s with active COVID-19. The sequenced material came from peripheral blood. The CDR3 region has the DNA TGCGCCAGCAGTGACTCAGCGGGCTCCTACAATGAGCAGTTCTTC. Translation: CASSDSAGSYNEQFF.